This is a list of T cell receptor beta chains from one sample in a study of T-cell memory formation after mild COVID-19. A single record per CDR3 protein comes from TCRdb applying MiXCR to the 5' RACE reads. The sample comprises roughly 100,000 distinct CDR3 sequences, about 18% of which are singletons, and less than 35% rests with the top ten. Specimen: PBMCs or a T cell subset sorted from them (not recorded which). All receptors come from an adult woman who had mild COVID-19 (a few samples of this study predate the infection). Cell type and time point are not known. The CDR3 runs from the conserved cysteine through the conserved F or W. D genes are given only for firm matches. The size of a clone is reported for some rows only, either as once, few or many, or as a class for expanded clones.

TRBV19	NA	NA	TRBJ1-2	15	TGTGCCAGTAGTATAAGGGCAGGGGATAACTATGGCTACACCTTC	CASSIRAGDNYGYTF
TRBV5-1	NA	TRBD2	TRBJ2-7	16	TGCGCCAGCAGCTCGGTGAGCGGACTAGCGGGGGACGAGCAGTACTTC	CASSSVSGLAGDEQYF
TRBV4-1	few	NA	TRBJ2-1	14	TGCGCCAGCAGCGCGGGCTGGGCGGGCGATGAGCAGTTCTTC	CASSAGWAGDEQFF
TRBV11-3	NA	NA	TRBJ2-1	15	TGTGCCAGCAGCTTCCCATTAGAGTTGGTCGATGAGCAGTTCTTC	CASSFPLELVDEQFF
TRBV9	few	NA	TRBJ2-7	14	TGTGCCAGCAGCGTAGGGGATAGCACCTACGAGCAGTACTTC	CASSVGDSTYEQYF
TRBV29-1	NA	TRBD1	TRBJ2-2	16	TGCAGCGTTGAGACCCGGACAGGGGGAAACACCGGGGAGCTGTTTTTT	CSVETRTGGNTGELFF
TRBV12-3/TRBV12-4	few	NA	TRBJ2-3	16	TGTGCCAGCAGTTTGCTGGGGGGCTGGGGCACAGATACGCAGTATTTT	CASSLLGGWGTDTQYF
TRBV10-3	NA	NA	TRBJ1-2	15	TGTGCCATCAGTGAGAGAGACAGTACCCCCTATGGCTACACCTTC	CAISERDSTPYGYTF
TRBV15	few	NA	TRBJ1-5	14	TGTGCCACCAGCAGTACAGGGAACAATCAGCCCCAGCATTTT	CATSSTGNNQPQHF
TRBV10-3	NA	NA	TRBJ1-1	15	TGTGCCATCACCACCCCGGGGGGTAAGAACACTGAAGCTTTCTTT	CAITTPGGKNTEAFF
TRBV9	NA	NA	TRBJ2-7	13	TGTGCCAGCAGCGTAGACAGCCCCTACGAGCAGTACTTC	CASSVDSPYEQYF
TRBV9	few	TRBD1	TRBJ1-6	15	TGTGCCAGCAGCGGGGACAGTTCCTATAATTCACCCCTCCACTTT	CASSGDSSYNSPLHF
TRBV7-8	few	TRBD2	TRBJ2-1	16	TGTGCCAGCAGCTTAGCGTCGACTAGCCTCTACAATGAGCAGTCCTTC	CASSLASTSLYNEQSF
TRBV29-1	few	NA	TRBJ2-7	15	TGCAGCGTTGAACAGTGGGGGCTTGTCTCCTACGAGCAGTACTTC	CSVEQWGLVSYEQYF
TRBV12-3/TRBV12-4	many	NA	TRBJ2-1	15	TGTGCCAGCAGTGTACGCGGCCAGGGAGCCAATGAGCAGTTCTTC	CASSVRGQGANEQFF
TRBV6-1	NA	NA	TRBJ2-2	9	TGTGCCAGTACCGGGGAGCTGTTTTTT	CASTGELFF
TRBV12-3/TRBV12-4	few	TRBD1	TRBJ2-3	15	TGTGCCAGCAGCCCGACAGGGCTCAACACAGATACGCAGTATTTT	CASSPTGLNTDTQYF
TRBV12-3/TRBV12-4	NA	NA	TRBJ1-2	15	TGTGCCAGCAGCCGGCCCCAGGGGCGGGGCTATGGCTACACCTTC	CASSRPQGRGYGYTF
TRBV12-3/TRBV12-4	NA	NA	TRBJ2-2	17	TGTGCCAGCAGTTCCCCCTCCCCGGGTGCGAACACCGGGGAGCTGTTTTTT	CASSSPSPGANTGELFF
TRBV20-1	few	NA	TRBJ2-5	14	TGCAGTGCTAGACGGGAGTTCAGGCAAGAGACCCAGTACTTC	CSARREFRQETQYF
TRBV12-3/TRBV12-4	NA	TRBD1	TRBJ2-5	14	TGTGCCAGCAGGGCCGGGACAGGGGAGGAGACCCAGTACTTC	CASRAGTGEETQYF
TRBV7-9	few	TRBD1	TRBJ1-1	15	TGTGCCAGCAGCTTCATAGGACAGGGGTACACTGAAGCTTTCTTT	CASSFIGQGYTEAFF
TRBV6-2/TRBV6-3	few	NA	TRBJ2-1	18	TGTGCCAGCAACGTACCAGAGCGGCCCCAGGCGGACTACAATGAGCAGTTCTTC	CASNVPERPQADYNEQFF
TRBV7-9	few	NA	TRBJ1-2	14	TGTGCCAGCAGCTTAGTTACGCCTACTGATGGCTACACCTTC	CASSLVTPTDGYTF
TRBV4-2	NA	TRBD2	TRBJ2-1	16	TGTGCCAGCAGCCAGACTAGCGGAACCTTCTACAATGAGCAGTTCTTC	CASSQTSGTFYNEQFF